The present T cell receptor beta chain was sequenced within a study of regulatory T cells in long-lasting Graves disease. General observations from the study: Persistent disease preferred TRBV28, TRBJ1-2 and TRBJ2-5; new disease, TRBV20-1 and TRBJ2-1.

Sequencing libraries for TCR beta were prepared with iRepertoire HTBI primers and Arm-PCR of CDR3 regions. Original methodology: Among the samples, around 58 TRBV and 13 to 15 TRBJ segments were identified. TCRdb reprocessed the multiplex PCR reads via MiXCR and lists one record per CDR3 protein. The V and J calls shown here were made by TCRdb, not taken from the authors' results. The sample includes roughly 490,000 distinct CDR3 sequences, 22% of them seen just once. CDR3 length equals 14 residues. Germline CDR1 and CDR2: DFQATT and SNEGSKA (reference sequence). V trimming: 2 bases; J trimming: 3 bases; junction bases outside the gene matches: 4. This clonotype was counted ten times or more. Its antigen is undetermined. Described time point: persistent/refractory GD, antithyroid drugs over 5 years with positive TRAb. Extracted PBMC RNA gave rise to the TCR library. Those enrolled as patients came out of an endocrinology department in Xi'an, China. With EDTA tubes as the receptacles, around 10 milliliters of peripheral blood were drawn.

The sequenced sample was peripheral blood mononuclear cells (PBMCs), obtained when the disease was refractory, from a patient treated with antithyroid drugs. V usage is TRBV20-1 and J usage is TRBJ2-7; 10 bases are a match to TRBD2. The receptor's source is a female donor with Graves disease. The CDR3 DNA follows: TGCAGTGCTAGATCACTAGCGGGGAGCTACGAGCAGTACTTC. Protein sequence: CSARSLAGSYEQYF.